The 14 T cell receptor beta chains in this list originate from one sample, sequenced in a study of chemoradiotherapy in HPV16-positive cancers. Sequencing was performed with immunoSEQ multiplex PCR; in TCRdb, only in-frame clones are kept and a portion is missing. The table lists 15,000 to 20,000 clones, just under 90% of them singletons. The sequenced sample was blood, obtained from a patient who underwent chemoradiotherapy. These receptors were taken from a human donor with HPV-associated anogenital cancer.

The CDR3 nucleotides read TGTGCCAGCAGCGTTCAAGCGGGGGCTGGGACAGATACGCAGTATTTT. This codes for CASSVQAGAGTDTQYF. The rearrangement uses TRBV9 and TRBJ2-3; TRBD2 matches 8 bases. V was pared by 2 bases and J by 3 bases, with 8 bases of the junction left unmatched. Germline V gene data show CDR1 as SGDLS and CDR2 as YYNGEE. The CDR3 spans 16 residues.

This clone was observed once. The genes are TRBV27 and TRBJ2-7, with 9 bases lining up with TRBD1. The CDR3 is 18 residues long. Germline V gene lookup returns CDR1 MNHEY and CDR2 SMNVEV (reference sequence). The V segment lost 8 bases and the J segment 4 bases; nucleotides outside the gene matches: 21. CDR3 region: CASSLIRGSGTGLYEQYF. CDR3 bases: TGTGCCAGCTCCCTCATAAGGGGATCCGGGACAGGGCTTTACGAGCAGTACTTC.

The genes are TRBV27 and TRBJ2-3; 8 bases agree with TRBD2. Germline assignment: CDR1 MNHEY and CDR2 SMNVEV (reference sequence). V gave up 4 bases and J gave up 4 bases; unmatched junction bases: 7. This CDR3 has 15 amino acids. The CDR3 DNA reads as TGTGCCAGCAGTTCAGGACTAGCCGGTTCAGATACGCAGTATTTT. It translates to CASSSGLAGSDTQYF.

V usage is TRBV7-2 and J usage is TRBJ2-1, with TRBD2 matching over 9 bases. The V gene end was trimmed by 5 bases and the J gene end by 0 bases; junction bases not matched to a gene: 8. Germline V lookup: CDR1 SGHTA, CDR2 FQGNSA. The CDR3 covers 17 residues. This CDR3 is CASSKPSGTFSYNEQFF. CDR3 sequence (DNA): TGTGCCAGCAGCAAACCTAGCGGGACATTCTCCTACAATGAGCAGTTCTTC.

The V call is TRBV6-1, the J call TRBJ1-3; no definite D call. V lost 4 bases and J 0 bases, leaving 7 bases between the germline ends. The CDR3 has 14 residues. Germline lookup yields CDR1 MNHNS and CDR2 SASEGT. The CDR3 is CASSVSSSGNTIYF. CDR3 bases: TGTGCCAGCAGTGTTTCTAGCTCTGGAAACACCATATATTTT.

CDR3 residues: CAIKLGWNSYEQYF. For the CDR3, the DNA is TGTGCCATCAAGCTAGGCTGGAACTCCTACGAGCAGTACTTC. The chain joins TRBV10-3 to TRBJ2-7; no clear D. The CDR3 sequence is 14 residues long. CDR1 ENHRY and CDR2 SYGVKD come from the germline V gene. Trimming removed 7 bases at V and 0 bases at J, with 13 bases between.

CDR3 residues: CASSLGQRSYEQYF. The CDR3 coding sequence is TGCGCCAGCAGCCTGGGACAGCGCTCCTACGAGCAGTACTTC. V is TRBV5-1 and J is TRBJ2-7; TRBD1 agrees at 7 bases. J gave up 0 bases and V 4 bases, and 4 bases lay outside the gene matches. Germline lookup yields CDR1 SGHRS and CDR2 YFSETQ. The CDR3 is 14 amino acids.

This chain links TRBV2 with TRBJ2-7; D perhaps matches TRBD1 (6 bases). Trimming pared 3 bases from V and 6 bases from J, leaving 18 bases between. The CDR3 spans 15 residues. Germline lookup yields CDR1 SNHLY and CDR2 FYNNEI. Here the CDR3 reads CASSDLRGQRGEQYF. CDR3 bases: TGTGCCAGCAGTGACCTCAGGGGCCAACGGGGCGAGCAGTACTTC.

This chain connects TRBV29-1 to TRBJ2-2; TRBD1 might be the D (5 bases). The CDR3 length is 13 residues. The germline V gene encodes CDR1 SQVTM and CDR2 ANQGSEA. V gave up 4 bases and J gave up 4 bases, with 10 bases separating them. In DNA, the CDR3 is TGCAGCGTTGGACAGAGTTCCACCGGGGAGCTGTTTTTT. Its protein product is CSVGQSSTGELFF.

This chain uses TRBV5-5 with TRBJ1-6; perhaps TRBD1 as D (5 bases). Deletions cut 0 bases from V and 0 bases from J, with 10 bases between. The CDR3 has 17 residues. Germline-derived CDR1 and CDR2 are SGHKS and YYEKEE (reference sequence). The CDR3 spells CASSLGQQSSYNSPLHF. CDR3 sequence (DNA): TGTGCCAGCAGCTTGGGACAGCAGAGCTCCTATAATTCACCCCTCCACTTT.

V usage is TRBV4-1 and J usage is TRBJ2-3, with 8 bases identical to TRBD2. The CDR3 length is 16 residues. Germline assignment: CDR1 MGHRA and CDR2 YSYEKL. V was clipped by 1 base and J by 6 bases; unmatched bases: 9. CDR3 in DNA: TGCGCCAGCAGCCAAGGAACAGCGGGAGTGATTGATACGCAGTATTTT. Translated: CASSQGTAGVIDTQYF.

The rearrangement links TRBV6-1 to TRBJ2-7, with D possibly being TRBD1 (6 bases). Per germline, CDR1 MNHNS and CDR2 SASEGT. V lost 5 bases and J lost 4, with 18 bases in between. The CDR3 is 15 residues long. CDR3 nucleotides: TGTGCCAGCAGTACCCCTCCCGAGGGGGTTTACGAGCAGTACTTC. Translation gives CASSTPPEGVYEQYF.

The chain combines TRBV7-2 with TRBJ2-5, with 7 bases fitting TRBD2. The DNA end lines up better with TRBJ2-7; the J call may be wrong. CDR1 is SGHTA, CDR2 FQGNSA, per germline. The CDR3 extends over 17 amino acids. DNA for the CDR3: TGTGCCAGCCTCCCCCGAAGCGGCGGGAGTGTGTCCTACGAGCAGTACTTC. Its protein product is CASLPRSGGSVSYEQYF.

The rearrangement uses TRBV5-6 and TRBJ1-2; possibly TRBD1 for D (6 bases). V was clipped by 4 bases and J by 2 bases, with 9 bases between them. Per germline, CDR1 SGHDT and CDR2 YYEEEE. The CDR3 length is 13 residues. Written as DNA, the CDR3 is TGTGCCAGCAGCCCAGACAGGAACTATGGCTACACCTTC. Encoded protein: CASSPDRNYGYTF.